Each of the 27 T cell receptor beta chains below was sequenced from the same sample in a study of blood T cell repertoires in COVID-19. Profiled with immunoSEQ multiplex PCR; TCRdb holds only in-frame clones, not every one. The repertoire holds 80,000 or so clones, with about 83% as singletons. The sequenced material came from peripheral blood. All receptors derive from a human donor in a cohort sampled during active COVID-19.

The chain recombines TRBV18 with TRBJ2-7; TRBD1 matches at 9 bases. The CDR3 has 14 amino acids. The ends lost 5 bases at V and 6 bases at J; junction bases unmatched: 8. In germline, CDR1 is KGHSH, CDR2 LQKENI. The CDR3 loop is CASSTRGQGIEQYF. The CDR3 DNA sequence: TGTGCCAGCTCAACTAGGGGACAGGGAATCGAGCAGTACTTC.

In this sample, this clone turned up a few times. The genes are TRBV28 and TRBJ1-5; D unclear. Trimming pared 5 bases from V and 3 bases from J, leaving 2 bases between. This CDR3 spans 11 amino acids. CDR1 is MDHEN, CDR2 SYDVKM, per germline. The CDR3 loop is CASSLNQPQHF. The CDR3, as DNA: TGTGCCAGCAGTCTCAATCAGCCCCAGCATTTT. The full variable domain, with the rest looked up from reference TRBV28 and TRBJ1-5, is DVKVTQSSRYLVKRTGEKVFLECVQDMDHENMFWYRQDPGLGLRLIYFSYDVKMKEKGDIPEGYSVSREKKERFSLILESASTNQTSMYLCASSLNQPQHFGDGTRLSIL.

CDR3 DNA sequence: TGTGCCTGGAGTGTACAAGTTGAAGCTTTCTTT. As protein: CAWSVQVEAFF. The chain is built from TRBV30 and TRBJ1-1, with unresolved D. Germline CDR1 GTSNPN, CDR2 SVGIG (reference sequence). The CDR3 covers 11 residues. Trimming took off 0 bases at V and 7 bases at J, with 6 bases between the two ends.

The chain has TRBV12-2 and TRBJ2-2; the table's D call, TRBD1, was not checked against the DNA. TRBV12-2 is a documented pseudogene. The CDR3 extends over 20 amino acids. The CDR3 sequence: CASRRLIRGPETGNTGELFF. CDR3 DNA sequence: TGTGCAAGTCGCCGATTAATCCGGGGCCCGGAGACAGGGAACACCGGGGAGCTGTTTTTT.

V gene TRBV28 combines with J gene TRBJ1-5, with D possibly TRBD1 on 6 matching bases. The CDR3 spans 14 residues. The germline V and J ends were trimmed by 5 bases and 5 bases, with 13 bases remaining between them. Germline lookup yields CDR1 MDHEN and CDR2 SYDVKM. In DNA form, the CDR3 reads TGTGCCAGCAGTCCCGGACAGACGTATCAGCCCCAGCATTTT. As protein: CASSPGQTYQPQHF.

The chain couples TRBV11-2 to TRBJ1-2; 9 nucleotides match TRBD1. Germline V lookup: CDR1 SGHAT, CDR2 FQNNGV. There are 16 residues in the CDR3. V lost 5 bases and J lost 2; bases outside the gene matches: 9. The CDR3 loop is CASSLPGTGRNYGYTF. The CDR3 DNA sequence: TGTGCCAGCAGCCTCCCCGGGACAGGGCGGAACTATGGCTACACCTTC.

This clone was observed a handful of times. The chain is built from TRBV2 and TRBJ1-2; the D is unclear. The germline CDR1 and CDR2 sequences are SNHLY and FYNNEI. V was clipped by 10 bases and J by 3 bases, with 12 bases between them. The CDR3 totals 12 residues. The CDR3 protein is CATSLGDYGYTF. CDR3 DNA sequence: TGTGCCACCTCCCTCGGAGACTATGGCTACACCTTC. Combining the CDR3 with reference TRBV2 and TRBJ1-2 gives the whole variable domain EPEVTQTPSHQVTQMGQEVILRCVPISNHLYFYWYRQILGQKVEFLVSFYNNEISEKSEIFDDQFSVERPDGSNFTLKIRSTKLEDSAMYFCATSLGDYGYTFGSGTRLTVV.

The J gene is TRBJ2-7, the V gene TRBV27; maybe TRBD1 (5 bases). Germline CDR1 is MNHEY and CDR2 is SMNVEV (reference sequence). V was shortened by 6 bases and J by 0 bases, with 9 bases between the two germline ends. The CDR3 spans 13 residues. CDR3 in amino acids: CASRSGHSYEQYF. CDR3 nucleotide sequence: TGTGCCAGCAGGTCTGGACACTCCTACGAGCAGTACTTC.

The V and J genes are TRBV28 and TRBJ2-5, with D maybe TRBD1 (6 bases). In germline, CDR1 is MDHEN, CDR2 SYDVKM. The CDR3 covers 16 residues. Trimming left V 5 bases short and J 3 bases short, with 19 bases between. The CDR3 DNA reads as TGTGCCAGCAGTCTCACTTCGACAGGACCCAAAGAGACCCAGTACTTC. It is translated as CASSLTSTGPKETQYF.

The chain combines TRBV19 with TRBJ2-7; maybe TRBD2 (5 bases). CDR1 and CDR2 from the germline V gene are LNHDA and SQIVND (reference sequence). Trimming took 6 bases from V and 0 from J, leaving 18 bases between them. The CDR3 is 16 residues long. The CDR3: CASRRAGESNSYEQYF. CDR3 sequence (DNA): TGTGCCAGTAGGCGGGCAGGTGAATCAAACTCCTACGAGCAGTACTTC.

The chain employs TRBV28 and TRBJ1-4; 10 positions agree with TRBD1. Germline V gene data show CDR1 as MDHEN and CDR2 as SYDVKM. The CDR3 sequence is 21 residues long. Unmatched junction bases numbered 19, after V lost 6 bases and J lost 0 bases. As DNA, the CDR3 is TGTGCCAGCAGGATGGGACAGGGGAGTGGGTGGGGGACTGCAACTAATGAAAAACTGTTTTTT. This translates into CASRMGQGSGWGTATNEKLFF.

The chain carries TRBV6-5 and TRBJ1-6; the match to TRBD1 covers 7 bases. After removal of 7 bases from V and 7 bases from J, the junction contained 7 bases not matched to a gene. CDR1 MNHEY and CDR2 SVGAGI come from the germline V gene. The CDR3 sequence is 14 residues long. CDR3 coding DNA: TGTGCCAGCAACCAGACAGGGTGGAATTCACCCCTCCACTTT. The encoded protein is CASNQTGWNSPLHF.

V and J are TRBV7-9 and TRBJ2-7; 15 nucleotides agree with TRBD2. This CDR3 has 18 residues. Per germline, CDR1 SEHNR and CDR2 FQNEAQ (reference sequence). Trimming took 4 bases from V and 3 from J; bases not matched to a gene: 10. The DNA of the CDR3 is TGTGCCAGCAGCTACCCGGCGCCGGGACTAGCGGGGGGCTACGAGCAGTACTTC. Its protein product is CASSYPAPGLAGGYEQYF.

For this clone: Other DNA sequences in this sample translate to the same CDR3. The CDR3 sequence: CSVEGGSGADTQYF. CDR3 coding DNA: TGCAGCGTTGAAGGAGGCTCCGGGGCAGATACGCAGTATTTT. The chain uses TRBV29-1 and TRBJ2-3; D is possibly TRBD2 (5 bases). CDR1 is SQVTM, CDR2 ANQGSEA, per germline. The germline V and J ends were trimmed by 1 base and 4 bases, with 12 bases remaining between them. This CDR3 contains 14 residues.

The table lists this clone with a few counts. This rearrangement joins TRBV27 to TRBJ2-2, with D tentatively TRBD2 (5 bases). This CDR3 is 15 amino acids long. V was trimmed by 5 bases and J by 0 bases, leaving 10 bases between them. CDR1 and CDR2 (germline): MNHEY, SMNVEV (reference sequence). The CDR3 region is CASSAGASNTGELFF. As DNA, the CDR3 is TGTGCCAGCAGTGCGGGCGCATCGAACACCGGGGAGCTGTTTTTT.

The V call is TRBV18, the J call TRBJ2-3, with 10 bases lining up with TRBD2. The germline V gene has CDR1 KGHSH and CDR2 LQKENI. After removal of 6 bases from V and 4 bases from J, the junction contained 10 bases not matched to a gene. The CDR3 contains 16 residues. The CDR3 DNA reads TGTGCCAGCTCCCCAGGGGTAGCGGGAGGAGCAGATACGCAGTATTTT. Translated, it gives CASSPGVAGGADTQYF.

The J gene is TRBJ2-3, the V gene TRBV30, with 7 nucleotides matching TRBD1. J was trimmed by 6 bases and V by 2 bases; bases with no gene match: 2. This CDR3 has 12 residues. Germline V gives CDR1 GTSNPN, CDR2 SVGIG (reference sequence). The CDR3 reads CAWSSQGDTQYF. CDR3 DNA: TGTGCCTGGAGTTCACAGGGGGATACGCAGTATTTT.

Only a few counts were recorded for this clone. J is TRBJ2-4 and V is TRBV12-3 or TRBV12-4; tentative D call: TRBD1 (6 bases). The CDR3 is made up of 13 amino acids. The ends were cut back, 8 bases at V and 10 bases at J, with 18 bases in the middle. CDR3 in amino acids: CASGEQGSGIQYF. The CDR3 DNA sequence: TGTGCCAGCGGGGAGCAGGGGAGTGGGATTCAGTACTTC.

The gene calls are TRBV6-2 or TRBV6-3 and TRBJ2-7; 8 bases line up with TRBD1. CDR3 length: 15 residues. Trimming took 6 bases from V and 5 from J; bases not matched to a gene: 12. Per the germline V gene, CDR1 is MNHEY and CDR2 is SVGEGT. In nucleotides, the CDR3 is TGTGCCAGCAGCCCCCCGGACAGGGTCGGTGACGAGCAGTACTTC. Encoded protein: CASSPPDRVGDEQYF.

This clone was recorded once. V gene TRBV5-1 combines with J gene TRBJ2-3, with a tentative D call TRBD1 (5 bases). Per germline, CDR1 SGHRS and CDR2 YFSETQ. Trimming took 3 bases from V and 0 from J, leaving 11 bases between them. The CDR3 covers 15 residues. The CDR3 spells CASSSSGSSTDTQYF. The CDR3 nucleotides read TGCGCCAGCAGCTCCTCAGGGTCTAGCACAGATACGCAGTATTTT. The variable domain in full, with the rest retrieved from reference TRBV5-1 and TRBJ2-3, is KAGVTQTPRYLIKTRGQQVTLSCSPISGHRSVSWYQQTPGQGLQFLFEYFSETQRNKGNFPGRFSGRQFSNSRSEMNVSTLELGDSALYLCASSSSGSSTDTQYFGPGTRLTVL.

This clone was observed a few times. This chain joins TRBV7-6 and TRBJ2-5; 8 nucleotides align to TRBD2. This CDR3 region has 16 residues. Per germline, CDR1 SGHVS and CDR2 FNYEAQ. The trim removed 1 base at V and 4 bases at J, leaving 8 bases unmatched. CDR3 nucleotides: TGTGCCAGCAGCTTAGAGGGCGGGGGGTTCCCAGAGACCCAGTACTTC. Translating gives CASSLEGGGFPETQYF.

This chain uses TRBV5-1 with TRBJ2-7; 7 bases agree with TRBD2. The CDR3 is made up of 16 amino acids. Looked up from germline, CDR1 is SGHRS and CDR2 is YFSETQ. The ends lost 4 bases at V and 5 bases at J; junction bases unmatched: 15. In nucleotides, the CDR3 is TGCGCCAGCAGCCCTGGGGGGGGTAGGGTCGGTCACGAGCAGTACTTC. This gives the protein CASSPGGGRVGHEQYF.

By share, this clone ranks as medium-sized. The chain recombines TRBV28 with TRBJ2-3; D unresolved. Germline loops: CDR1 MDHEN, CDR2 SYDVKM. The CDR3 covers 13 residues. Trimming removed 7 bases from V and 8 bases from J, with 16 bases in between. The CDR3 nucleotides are TGTGCCAGCAACCTGAAGAGGTCGAGTACGCAGTATTTT. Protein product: CASNLKRSSTQYF.

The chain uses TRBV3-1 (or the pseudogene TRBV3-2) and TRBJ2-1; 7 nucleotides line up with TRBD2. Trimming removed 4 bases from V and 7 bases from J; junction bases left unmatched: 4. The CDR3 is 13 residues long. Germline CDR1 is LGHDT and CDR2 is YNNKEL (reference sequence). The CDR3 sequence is CASSPGLDNEQFF. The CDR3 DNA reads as TGTGCCAGCAGCCCCGGACTAGATAATGAGCAGTTCTTC.

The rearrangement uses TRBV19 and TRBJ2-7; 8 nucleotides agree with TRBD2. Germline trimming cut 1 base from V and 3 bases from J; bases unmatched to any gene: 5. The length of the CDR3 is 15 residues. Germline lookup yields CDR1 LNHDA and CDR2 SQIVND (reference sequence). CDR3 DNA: TGTGCCAGTAGTATAGGGGGGCTAGCGGGCTACGAGCAGTACTTC. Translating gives CASSIGGLAGYEQYF.

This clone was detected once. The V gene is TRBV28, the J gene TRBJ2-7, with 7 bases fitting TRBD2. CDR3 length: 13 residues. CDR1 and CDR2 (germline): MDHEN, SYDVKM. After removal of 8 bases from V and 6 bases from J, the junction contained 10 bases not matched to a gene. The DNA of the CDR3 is TGTGCCAGCCTAGGGGAGGGCCGGGGCGAGCAGTACTTC. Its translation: CASLGEGRGEQYF.

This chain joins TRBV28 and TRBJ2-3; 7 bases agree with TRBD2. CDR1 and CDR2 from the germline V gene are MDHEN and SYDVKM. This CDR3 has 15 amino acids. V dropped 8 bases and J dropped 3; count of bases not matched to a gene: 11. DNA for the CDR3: TGTGCCAGCTCCCCGGGGGGTAGCGGTACAGATACGCAGTATTTT. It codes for CASSPGGSGTDTQYF.